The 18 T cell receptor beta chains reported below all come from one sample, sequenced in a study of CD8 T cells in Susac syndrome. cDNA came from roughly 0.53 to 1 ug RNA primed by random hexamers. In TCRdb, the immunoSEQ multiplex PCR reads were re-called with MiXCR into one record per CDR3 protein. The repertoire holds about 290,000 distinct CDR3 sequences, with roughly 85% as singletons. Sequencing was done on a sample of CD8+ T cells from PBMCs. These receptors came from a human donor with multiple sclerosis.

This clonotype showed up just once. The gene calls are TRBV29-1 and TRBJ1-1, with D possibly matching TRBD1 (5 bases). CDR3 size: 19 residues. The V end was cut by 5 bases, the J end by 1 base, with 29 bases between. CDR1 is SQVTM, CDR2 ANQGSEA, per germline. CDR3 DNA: TGCAGCGTTCGCCAATTGCCCGAAGACAGCCTGCCCGCGAACACTGAAGCTTTCTTT. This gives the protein CSVRQLPEDSLPANTEAFF.

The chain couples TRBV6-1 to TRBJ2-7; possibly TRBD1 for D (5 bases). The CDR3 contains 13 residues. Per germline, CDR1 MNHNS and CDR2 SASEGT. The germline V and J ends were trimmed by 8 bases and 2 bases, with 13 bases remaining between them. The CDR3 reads CASEPGWAYEQYF. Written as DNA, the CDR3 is TGTGCCAGCGAACCAGGGTGGGCCTACGAGCAGTACTTC.

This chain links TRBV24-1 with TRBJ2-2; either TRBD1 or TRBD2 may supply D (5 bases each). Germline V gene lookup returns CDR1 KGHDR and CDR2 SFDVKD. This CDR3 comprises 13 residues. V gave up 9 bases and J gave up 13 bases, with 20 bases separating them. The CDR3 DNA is TGTGCCACCTCAGACACCGGGACGGGCGTGCTGTTTTTT. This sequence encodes CATSDTGTGVLFF.

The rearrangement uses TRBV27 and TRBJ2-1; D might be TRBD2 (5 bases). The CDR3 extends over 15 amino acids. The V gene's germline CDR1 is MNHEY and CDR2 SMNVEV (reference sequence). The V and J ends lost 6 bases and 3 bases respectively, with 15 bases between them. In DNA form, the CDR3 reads TGTGCCAGCAGCCCAGACTATTTTGTCTACAATGAGCAGTTCTTC. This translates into CASSPDYFVYNEQFF.

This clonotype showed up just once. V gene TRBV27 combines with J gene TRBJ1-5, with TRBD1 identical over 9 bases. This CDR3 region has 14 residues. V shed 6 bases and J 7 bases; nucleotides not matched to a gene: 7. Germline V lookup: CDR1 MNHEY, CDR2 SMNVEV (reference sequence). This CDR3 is CASSLQGAQQPQHF. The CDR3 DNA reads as TGTGCCAGCAGCTTACAGGGGGCACAACAGCCCCAGCATTTT.

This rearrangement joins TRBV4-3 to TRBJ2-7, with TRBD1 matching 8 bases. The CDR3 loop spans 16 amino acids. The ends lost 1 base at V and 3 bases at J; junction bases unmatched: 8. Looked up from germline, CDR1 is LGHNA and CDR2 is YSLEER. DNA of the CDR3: TGCGCCAGCAGCCAAGGGGTGACAGGGGCCATCTACGAGCAGTACTTC. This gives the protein CASSQGVTGAIYEQYF.

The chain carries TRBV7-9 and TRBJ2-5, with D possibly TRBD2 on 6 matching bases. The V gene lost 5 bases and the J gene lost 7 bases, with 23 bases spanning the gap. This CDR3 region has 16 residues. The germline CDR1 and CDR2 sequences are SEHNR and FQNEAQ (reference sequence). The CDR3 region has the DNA TGTGCCAGCAGCGCCCTAACTAGCCCAGGGAGAGGGACCCAGTACTTC. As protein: CASSALTSPGRGTQYF.

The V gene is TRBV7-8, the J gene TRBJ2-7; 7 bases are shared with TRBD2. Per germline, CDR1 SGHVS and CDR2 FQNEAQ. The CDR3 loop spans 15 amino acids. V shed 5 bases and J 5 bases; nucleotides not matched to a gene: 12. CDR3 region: CASSDRLAPLDEQYF. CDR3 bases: TGTGCCAGCAGCGACCGACTAGCACCCCTGGACGAGCAGTACTTC.

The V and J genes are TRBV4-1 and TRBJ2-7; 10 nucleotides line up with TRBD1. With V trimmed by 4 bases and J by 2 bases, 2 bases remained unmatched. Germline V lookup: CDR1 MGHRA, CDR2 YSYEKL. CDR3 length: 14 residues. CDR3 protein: CASSPTGGPYEQYF. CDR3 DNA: TGCGCCAGCAGCCCGACAGGGGGCCCCTACGAGCAGTACTTC.

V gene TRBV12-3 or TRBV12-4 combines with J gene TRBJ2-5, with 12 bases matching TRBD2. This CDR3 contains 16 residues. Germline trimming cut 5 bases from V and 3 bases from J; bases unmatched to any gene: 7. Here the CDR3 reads CASSRTSGRPEETQYF. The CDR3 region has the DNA TGTGCCAGCAGTCGTACTAGCGGGAGGCCGGAAGAGACCCAGTACTTC.

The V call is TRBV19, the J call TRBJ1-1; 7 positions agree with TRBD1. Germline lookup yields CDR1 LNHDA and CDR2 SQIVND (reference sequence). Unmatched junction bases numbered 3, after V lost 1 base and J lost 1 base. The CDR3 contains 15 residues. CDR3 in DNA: TGTGCCAGTAGTATAGGTAACAGGGGGAACACTGAAGCTTTCTTT. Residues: CASSIGNRGNTEAFF.

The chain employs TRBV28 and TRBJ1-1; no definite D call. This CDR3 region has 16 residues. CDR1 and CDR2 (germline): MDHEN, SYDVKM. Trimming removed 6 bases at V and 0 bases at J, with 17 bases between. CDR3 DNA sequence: TGTGCCAGCAGCTCCCTTGGAGTCAGCATGAACACTGAAGCTTTCTTT. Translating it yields CASSSLGVSMNTEAFF.

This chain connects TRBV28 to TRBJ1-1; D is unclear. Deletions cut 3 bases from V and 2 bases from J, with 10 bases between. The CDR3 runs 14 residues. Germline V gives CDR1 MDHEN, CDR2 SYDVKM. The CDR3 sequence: CASSFEVRNTEAFF. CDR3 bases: TGTGCCAGCAGTTTCGAAGTTCGAAACACTGAAGCTTTCTTT. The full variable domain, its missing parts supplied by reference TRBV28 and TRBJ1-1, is DVKVTQSSRYLVKRTGEKVFLECVQDMDHENMFWYRQDPGLGLRLIYFSYDVKMKEKGDIPEGYSVSREKKERFSLILESASTNQTSMYLCASSFEVRNTEAFFGQGTRLTVV.

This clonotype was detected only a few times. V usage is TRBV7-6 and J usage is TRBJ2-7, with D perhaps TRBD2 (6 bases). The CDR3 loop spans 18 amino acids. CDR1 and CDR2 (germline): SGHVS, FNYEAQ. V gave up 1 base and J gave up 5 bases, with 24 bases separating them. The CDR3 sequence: CASSLVGGLASEVDEQYF. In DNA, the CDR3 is TGTGCCAGCAGCTTAGTTGGCGGGTTGGCTAGCGAGGTGGACGAGCAGTACTTC.

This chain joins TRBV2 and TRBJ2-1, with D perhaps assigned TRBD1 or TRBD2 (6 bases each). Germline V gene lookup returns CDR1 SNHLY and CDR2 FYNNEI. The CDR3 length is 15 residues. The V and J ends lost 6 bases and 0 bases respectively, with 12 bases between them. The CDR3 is CASRRGASSYNEQFF. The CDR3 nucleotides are TGTGCCAGCAGGAGGGGGGCGTCCTCCTACAATGAGCAGTTCTTC. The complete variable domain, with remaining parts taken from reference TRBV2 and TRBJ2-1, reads EPEVTQTPSHQVTQMGQEVILRCVPISNHLYFYWYRQILGQKVEFLVSFYNNEISEKSEIFDDQFSVERPDGSNFTLKIRSTKLEDSAMYFCASRRGASSYNEQFFGPGTRLTVL.

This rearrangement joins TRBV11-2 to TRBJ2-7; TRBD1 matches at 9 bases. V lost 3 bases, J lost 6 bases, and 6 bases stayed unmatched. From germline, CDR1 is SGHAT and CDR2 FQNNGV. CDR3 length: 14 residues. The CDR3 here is CASSFGTGFAEQYF. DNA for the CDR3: TGTGCCAGCAGCTTTGGGACAGGGTTCGCCGAGCAGTACTTC.

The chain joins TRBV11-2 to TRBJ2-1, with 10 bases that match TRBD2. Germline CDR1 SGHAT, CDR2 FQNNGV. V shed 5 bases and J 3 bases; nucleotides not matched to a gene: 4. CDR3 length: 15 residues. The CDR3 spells CASSASSGSYNEQFF. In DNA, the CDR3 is TGTGCCAGCAGCGCCTCTAGCGGGAGCTACAATGAGCAGTTCTTC.

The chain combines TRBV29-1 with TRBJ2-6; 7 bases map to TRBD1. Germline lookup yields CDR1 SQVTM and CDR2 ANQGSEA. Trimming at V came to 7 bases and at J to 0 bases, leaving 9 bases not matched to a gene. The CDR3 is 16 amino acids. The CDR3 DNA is TGCAGCGGGTGGATACAGGGGTACTCTGGGGCCAACGTCCTGACTTTC. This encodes CSGWIQGYSGANVLTF.